This T cell receptor beta chain originates from a study of cytomegalovirus exposure and HLA in healthy donors. Study results and caveats: Clonal expansion, a later analysis showed, was greater in HLA-associated TCR beta chains than in equally common others.

The length of the CDR3 is 16 residues. CDR1 and CDR2 from the germline V gene are LGHNA and YNFKEQ. To note about this clone: Antigen specificity is unknown.

13 Jbeta primers and 60 Vbeta primers were used for the PCR. Data came from immunoSEQ multiplex PCR; TCRdb stores just in-frame clones and leaves some out. The table records roughly 120,000 clones, roughly 80% of them present only once. Material: PBMCs. The clonotype was recovered from a man aged 25 to 40 in good health and CMV-seropositive. V is TRBV4-2 and J is TRBJ2-5, with 10 bases that match TRBD2. The DNA end favors TRBJ2-7, so the J call may be wrong. CDR3 DNA: TGTGCCAGCAGCCCAAAGGATAGCGGGGGGACCTACGAGCAGTACTTC. Protein sequence: CASSPKDSGGTYEQYF.